The rows below give T cell receptor beta chains drawn from one sample of a study of T cells in Graves' hyperthyroidism and ophthalmopathy. In TCRdb, the multiplex PCR reads were re-called with MiXCR into one record per CDR3 protein. This table has some 740,000 distinct CDR3 sequences, 12% to 15% appearing once. Sequencing was done on a sample of blood. The receptor set was obtained from a woman under 30 with Graves' hyperthyroidism. The CDR3 runs from the conserved cysteine through the conserved F or W.

TRBV24-1,TRBJ1-2,CATRGGDYGYTF
TRBV20-1,TRBJ2-7,CSARVMAGGDEQYF
TRBV28,TRBJ2-7,CASSLSWINEQYF
TRBV13,TRBJ1-3,CASSLTGTRTTYF
TRBV12-3/TRBV12-4,TRBJ2-7,CASSRGPPYEQYF
TRBV29-1,TRBJ1-2,CSVPLVAGYTF
TRBV20-1,TRBJ2-7,CSARDGAGGPLIYEQYF
TRBV11-2,TRBJ2-7,CASSWFVSGRTHEQYF
TRBV28,TRBJ2-5,CASRQGQPQETQYF
TRBV19,TRBJ2-1,CASSIGSGRAPSYNEQFF
TRBV7-9,TRBJ2-7,CASSPEAYEQYF
TRBV27,TRBJ2-3,CASSLSLRDTQYF
TRBV15,TRBJ2-7,CATSVQGNKGNEQYF
TRBV2,NA,CASSWTGYEQFF
TRBV11-3,TRBJ1-1,CASSFDALAGDENTEAFF
TRBV12-3/TRBV12-4,TRBJ2-7,CASSLKGQETPRDYEQYF
TRBV29-1,TRBJ2-5,CSVDEGQETQYF
TRBV6-2/TRBV6-3,TRBJ1-5,CASSYRGRKGNQPQHF
TRBV9,TRBJ2-2,CASSVAGGRAGELFF
TRBV28,TRBJ2-1,CASRGAGSVYEQFF
TRBV5-6,TRBJ1-2,CASSLGLKEVYGYTF
TRBV11-2,TRBJ2-1,CASSTGLDGNNEQFF
TRBV24-1,TRBJ2-3,CATSLGATDTQYF
TRBV29-1,TRBJ2-6,CSVGGESLSGANVLTF
TRBV6-1,TRBJ2-4,CASTLYVAKNIQYF
TRBV11-2,TRBJ2-7,CASSVTGGYSYEQHF
TRBV7-9,TRBJ2-7,CASSLAAIWAGGPENYEQYF
TRBV24-1,TRBJ1-1,CATSDSRTGSPEAFF
TRBV7-2,TRBJ2-1,CASSSFTASGQFF
TRBV5-5,TRBJ2-4,CASSLDSALAKNIQYF
TRBV29-1,TRBJ2-5,CSVVGTETQYF
TRBV5-1,TRBJ2-7,CASSDRKRAFEQYF
TRBV20-1,TRBJ2-1,CSARENNLPYNEQFF
TRBV5-1,TRBJ1-2,CASRTRTGEPFYGYTF
TRBV29-1,TRBJ2-5,CSVAHGGMETQYF
TRBV27,TRBJ2-1,CASSFAGWDEQFF
TRBV3-1,TRBJ2-3,CASSPKRGLLSTDTQYF
TRBV6-6,TRBJ1-5,CASSYSAAFNQPQHF
TRBV20-1,TRBJ2-7,CREEREGRPYEQYF
TRBV30,TRBJ1-1,CAWRGPPLGNTEAFF
TRBV4-1,TRBJ2-2,CASSQGFGGALLFF
TRBV19,TRBJ2-7,CASSNTGSMYEQYF
TRBV30,TRBJ2-7,CAWSVIRTWRYEQYF
TRBV3-1,TRBJ1-1,CASSQRQGVGTEAFF
TRBV20-1,TRBJ2-1,CSARRDWSHNEQFF
TRBV5-8,TRBJ2-3,CASSAPGLGTTSTDTQYF
TRBV28,TRBJ2-7,CASTSPGTGNEQYF
TRBV7-9,TRBJ2-1,CASSAGAGAGGNEQFF